This T cell receptor (beta chain) was retrieved from a study of healthy donors' naive CD4 and CD8 T cells. At the level of the study: Donors came from three age groups: 20-25, 40-50 and 60-70 years.

This CDR3 contains 18 residues. Germline V gene data show CDR1 as MNHEY and CDR2 as SMNVEV (reference sequence). V shed 3 bases, J shed 0 bases, and the junction held 12 bases outside the gene matches. In regard to this clonotype: No antigen is known for it.

Study-wide points: The study did not address homeostatic proliferation effects in naive T cells.

Each TCR library used 500 ng of total RNA and a linear amplification protocol. A single record per CDR3 protein comes from TCRdb applying MiXCR to the reads. The table has around 200,000 distinct CDR3 sequences, 74% seen once. This clonotype originated in a pool of human donors in good health; the sample pools cells from several healthy donors. The chain has TRBV27 and TRBJ2-7; 9 bases match TRBD2. Sequencing was carried out using naive CD4+ and CD8+ T cells sorted from blood, pooled from several donors. The CDR3: CASSFLAGDGLSSYEQYF. Here the CDR3 DNA reads TGTGCCAGCAGTTTTTTAGCGGGAGACGGGTTGAGCTCCTACGAGCAGTACTTC.